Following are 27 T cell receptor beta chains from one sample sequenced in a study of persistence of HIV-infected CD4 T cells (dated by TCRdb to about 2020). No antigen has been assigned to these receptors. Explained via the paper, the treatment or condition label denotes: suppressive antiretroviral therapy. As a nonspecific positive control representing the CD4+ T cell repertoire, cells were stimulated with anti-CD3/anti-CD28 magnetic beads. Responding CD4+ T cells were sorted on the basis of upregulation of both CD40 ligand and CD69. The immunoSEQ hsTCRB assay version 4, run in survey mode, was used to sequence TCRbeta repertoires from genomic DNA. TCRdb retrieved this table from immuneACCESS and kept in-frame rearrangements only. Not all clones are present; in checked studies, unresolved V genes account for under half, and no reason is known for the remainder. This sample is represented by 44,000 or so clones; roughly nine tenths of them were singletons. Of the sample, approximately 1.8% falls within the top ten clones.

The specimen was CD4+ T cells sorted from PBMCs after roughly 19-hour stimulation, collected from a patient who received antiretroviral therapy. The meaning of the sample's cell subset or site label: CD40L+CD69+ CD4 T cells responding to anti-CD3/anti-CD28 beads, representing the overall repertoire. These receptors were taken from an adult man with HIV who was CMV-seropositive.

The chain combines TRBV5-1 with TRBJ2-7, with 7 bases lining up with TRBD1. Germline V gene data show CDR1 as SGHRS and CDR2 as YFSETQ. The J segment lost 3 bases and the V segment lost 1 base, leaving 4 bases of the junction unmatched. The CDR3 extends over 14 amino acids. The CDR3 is CASSLRDSLYEQYF. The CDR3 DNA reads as TGCGCCAGCAGCTTGAGGGACAGCCTCTACGAGCAGTACTTC.

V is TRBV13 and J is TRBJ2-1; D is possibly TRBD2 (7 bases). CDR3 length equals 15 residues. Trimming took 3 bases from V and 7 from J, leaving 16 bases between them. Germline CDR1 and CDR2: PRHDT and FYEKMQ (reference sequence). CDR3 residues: CASSFLGGPSNEQFF. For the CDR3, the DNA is TGTGCCAGCAGCTTCCTCGGGGGGCCGTCAAATGAGCAGTTCTTC.

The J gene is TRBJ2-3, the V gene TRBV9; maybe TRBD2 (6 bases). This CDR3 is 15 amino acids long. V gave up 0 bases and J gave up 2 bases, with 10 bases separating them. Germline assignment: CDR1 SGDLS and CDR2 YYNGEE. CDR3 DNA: TGTGCCAGCAGCGTAGTTGGGGGGTTCACAGATACGCAGTATTTT. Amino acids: CASSVVGGFTDTQYF.

The CDR3 coding sequence is TGTGCCAGCAGCCAAGGGAGACAATTGAATGAGCAGTTCTTC. This encodes CASSQGRQLNEQFF. The gene calls are TRBV3-1 (or the pseudogene TRBV3-2) and TRBJ2-1; D gene ambiguous. The CDR3 covers 14 residues. Germline V gene lookup returns CDR1 LGHDT and CDR2 YNNKEL (reference sequence). V dropped 1 base and J dropped 7 bases, with 11 bases sitting between them.

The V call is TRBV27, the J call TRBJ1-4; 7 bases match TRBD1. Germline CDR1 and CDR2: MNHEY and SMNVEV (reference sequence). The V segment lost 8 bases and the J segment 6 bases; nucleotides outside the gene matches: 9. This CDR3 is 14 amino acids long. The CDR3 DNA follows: TGTGCCAGCGGACCGACAGGGACCTATGAAAAACTGTTTTTT. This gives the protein CASGPTGTYEKLFF.

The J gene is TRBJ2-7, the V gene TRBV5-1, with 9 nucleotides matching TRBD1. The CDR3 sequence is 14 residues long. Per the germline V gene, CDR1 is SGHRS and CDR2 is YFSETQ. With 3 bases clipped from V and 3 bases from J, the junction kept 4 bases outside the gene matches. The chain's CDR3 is CASSSWTGVYEQYF. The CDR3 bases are TGCGCCAGCAGCTCTTGGACAGGGGTCTACGAGCAGTACTTC.

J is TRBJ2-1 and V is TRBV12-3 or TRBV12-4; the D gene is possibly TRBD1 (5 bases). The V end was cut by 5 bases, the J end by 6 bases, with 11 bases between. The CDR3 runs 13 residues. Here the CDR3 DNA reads TGTGCCAGCAGTCTCCCCAGGGCCAATGAGCAGTTCTTC. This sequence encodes CASSLPRANEQFF.

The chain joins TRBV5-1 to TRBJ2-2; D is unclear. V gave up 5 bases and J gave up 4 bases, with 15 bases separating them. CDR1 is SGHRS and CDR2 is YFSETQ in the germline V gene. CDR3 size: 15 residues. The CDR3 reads CASSPAGLSTGELFF. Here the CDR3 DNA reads TGCGCCAGCAGTCCTGCTGGGTTGAGCACCGGGGAGCTGTTTTTT.

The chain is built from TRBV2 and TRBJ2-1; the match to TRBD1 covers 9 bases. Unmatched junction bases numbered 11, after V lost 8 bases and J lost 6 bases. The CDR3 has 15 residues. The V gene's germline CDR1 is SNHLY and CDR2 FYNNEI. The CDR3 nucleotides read TGTGCCAGCGTACCGCGGACAGGGGCGGGCAATGAGCAGTTCTTC. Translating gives CASVPRTGAGNEQFF.

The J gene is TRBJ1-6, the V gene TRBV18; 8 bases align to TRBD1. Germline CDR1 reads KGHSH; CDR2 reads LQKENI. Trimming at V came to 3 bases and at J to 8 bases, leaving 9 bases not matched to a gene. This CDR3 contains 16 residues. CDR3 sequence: CASSPDGTGKDSPLHF. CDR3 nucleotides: TGTGCCAGCTCACCGGACGGGACAGGCAAAGATTCACCCCTCCACTTT.

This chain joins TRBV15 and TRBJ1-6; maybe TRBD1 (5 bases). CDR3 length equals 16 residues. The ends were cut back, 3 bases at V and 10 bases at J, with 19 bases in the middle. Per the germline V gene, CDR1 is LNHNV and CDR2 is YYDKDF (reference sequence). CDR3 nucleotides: TGTGCCACCAGCAGGGGAGGTGGGACCTCAGGGTCACCCCTCCACTTT. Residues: CATSRGGGTSGSPLHF.

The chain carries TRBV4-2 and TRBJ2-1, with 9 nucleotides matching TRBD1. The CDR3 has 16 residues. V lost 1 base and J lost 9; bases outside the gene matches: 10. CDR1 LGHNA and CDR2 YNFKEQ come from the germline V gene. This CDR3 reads CASSQGAETGGFEQFF. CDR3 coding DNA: TGTGCCAGCAGCCAAGGTGCCGAGACAGGGGGATTTGAGCAGTTCTTC.

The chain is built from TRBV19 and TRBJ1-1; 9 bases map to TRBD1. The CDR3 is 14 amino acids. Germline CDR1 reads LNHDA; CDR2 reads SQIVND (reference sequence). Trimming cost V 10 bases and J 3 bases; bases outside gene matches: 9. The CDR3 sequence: CATIHRGRYTEAFF. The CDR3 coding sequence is TGTGCCACGATCCACAGGGGGCGGTACACTGAAGCTTTCTTT.

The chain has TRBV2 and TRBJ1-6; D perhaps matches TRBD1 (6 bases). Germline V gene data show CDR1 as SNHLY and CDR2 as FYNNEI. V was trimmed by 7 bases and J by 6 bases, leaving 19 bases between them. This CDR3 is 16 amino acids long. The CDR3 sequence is CASTRGLVSGNSPLHF. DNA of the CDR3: TGTGCCAGCACCCGGGGGCTAGTCTCGGGTAATTCACCCCTCCACTTT.

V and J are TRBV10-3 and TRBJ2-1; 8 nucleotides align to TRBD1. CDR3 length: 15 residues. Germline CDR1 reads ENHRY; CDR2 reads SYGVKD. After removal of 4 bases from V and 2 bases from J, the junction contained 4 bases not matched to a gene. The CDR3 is CAISGAGGPYNEQFF. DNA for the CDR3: TGTGCCATCAGTGGAGCAGGGGGCCCCTACAATGAGCAGTTCTTC.

The CDR3 bases are TGTGCCAGCAGCAAACAGGGTGTTGCTGGAAACACCATATATTTT. Protein sequence: CASSKQGVAGNTIYF. This chain links TRBV7-6 with TRBJ1-3; D may be TRBD1 (6 bases). Germline V gives CDR1 SGHVS, CDR2 FNYEAQ. Trimming took 5 bases from V and 2 from J, leaving 13 bases between them. The CDR3 contains 15 residues.

CDR3 region: CAISRQGPTDTQYF. CDR3 DNA: TGTGCCATCAGCCGACAGGGCCCCACAGATACGCAGTATTTT. V and J are TRBV10-3 and TRBJ2-3; 7 bases are a match to TRBD1. V was pared by 6 bases and J by 2 bases, with 5 bases of the junction left unmatched. This CDR3 has 14 amino acids. CDR1 is ENHRY and CDR2 is SYGVKD in the germline V gene.

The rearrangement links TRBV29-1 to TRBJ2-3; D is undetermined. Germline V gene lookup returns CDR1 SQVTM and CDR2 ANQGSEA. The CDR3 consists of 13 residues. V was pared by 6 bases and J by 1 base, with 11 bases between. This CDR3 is CSVQRGGTDTQYF. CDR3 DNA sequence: TGCAGCGTCCAAAGAGGCGGCACAGATACGCAGTATTTT.

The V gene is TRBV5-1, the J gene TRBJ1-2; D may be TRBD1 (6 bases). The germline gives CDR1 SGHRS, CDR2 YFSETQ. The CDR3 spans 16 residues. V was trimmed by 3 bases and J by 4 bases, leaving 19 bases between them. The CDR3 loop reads CASSSLTSGGAYGYTF. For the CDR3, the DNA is TGCGCCAGCAGCTCCCTCACTTCGGGGGGGGCCTATGGCTACACCTTC.

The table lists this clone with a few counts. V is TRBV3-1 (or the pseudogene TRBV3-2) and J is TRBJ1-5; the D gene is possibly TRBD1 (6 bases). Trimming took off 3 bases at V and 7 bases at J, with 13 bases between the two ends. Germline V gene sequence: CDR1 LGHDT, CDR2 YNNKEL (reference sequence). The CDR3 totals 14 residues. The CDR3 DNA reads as TGTGCCAGCAGCCAGGGGGCCCCGGGACAGCCCCAGCATTTT. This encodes CASSQGAPGQPQHF.

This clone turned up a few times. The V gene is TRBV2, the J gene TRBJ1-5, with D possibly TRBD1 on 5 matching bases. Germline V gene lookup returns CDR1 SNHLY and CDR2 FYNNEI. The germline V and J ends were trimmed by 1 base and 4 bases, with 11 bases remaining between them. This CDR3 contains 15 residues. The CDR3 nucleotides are TGTGCCAGCAGTGAAGGCAGGGCGGTTAATCAGCCCCAGCATTTT. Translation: CASSEGRAVNQPQHF.

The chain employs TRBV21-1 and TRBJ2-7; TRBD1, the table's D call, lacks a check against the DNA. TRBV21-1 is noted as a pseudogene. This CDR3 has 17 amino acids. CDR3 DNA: TGTGCCAGCAGCAACTACAAAGCGACAGGGGGCAAGGGAGAGCAGTACTTC. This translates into CASSNYKATGGKGEQYF.

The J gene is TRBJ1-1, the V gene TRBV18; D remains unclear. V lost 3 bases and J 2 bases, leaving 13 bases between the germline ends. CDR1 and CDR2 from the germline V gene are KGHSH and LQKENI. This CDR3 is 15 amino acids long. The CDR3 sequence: CASSPIRVTNTEAFF. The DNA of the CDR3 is TGTGCCAGCTCACCCATACGCGTAACCAACACTGAAGCTTTCTTT. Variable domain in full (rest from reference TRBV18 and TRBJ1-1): NAGVMQNPRHLVRRRGQEARLRCSPMKGHSHVYWYRQLPEEGLKFMVYLQKENIIDESGMPKERFSAEFPKEGPSILRIQQVVRGDSAAYFCASSPIRVTNTEAFFGQGTRLTVV.

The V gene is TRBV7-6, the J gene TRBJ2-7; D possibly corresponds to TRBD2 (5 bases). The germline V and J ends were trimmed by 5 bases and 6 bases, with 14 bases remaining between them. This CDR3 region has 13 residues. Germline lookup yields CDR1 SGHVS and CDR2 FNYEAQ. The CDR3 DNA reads TGTGCCAGCAGCGAGCTTGAGGGAGTCGAGCAGTACTTC. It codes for CASSELEGVEQYF.

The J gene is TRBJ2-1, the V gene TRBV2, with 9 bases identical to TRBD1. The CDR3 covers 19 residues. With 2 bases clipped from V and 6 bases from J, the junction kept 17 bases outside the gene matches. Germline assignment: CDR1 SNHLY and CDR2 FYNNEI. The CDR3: CASSERNRVWGQGGNEQFF. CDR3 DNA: TGTGCCAGCAGTGAAAGAAATCGGGTTTGGGGACAGGGAGGCAATGAGCAGTTCTTC.

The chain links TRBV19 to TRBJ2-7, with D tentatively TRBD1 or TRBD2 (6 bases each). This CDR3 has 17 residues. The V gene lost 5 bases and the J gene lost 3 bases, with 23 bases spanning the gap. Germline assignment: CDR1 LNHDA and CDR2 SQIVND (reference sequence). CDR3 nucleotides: TGTGCCAGTAGTCCGCAGGGGAGGTATTCGGGCCTCTACGAGCAGTACTTC. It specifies CASSPQGRYSGLYEQYF. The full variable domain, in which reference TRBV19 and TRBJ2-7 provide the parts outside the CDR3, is DGGITQSPKYLFRKEGQNVTLSCEQNLNHDAMYWYRQDPGQGLRLIYYSQIVNDFQKGDIAEGYSVSREKKESFPLTVTSAQKNPTAFYLCASSPQGRYSGLYEQYFGPGTRLTVT.

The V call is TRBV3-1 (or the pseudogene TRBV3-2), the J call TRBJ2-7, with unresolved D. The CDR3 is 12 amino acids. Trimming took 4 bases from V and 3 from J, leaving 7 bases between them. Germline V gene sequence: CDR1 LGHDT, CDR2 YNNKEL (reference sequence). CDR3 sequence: CASSPDGYEQYF. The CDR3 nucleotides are TGTGCCAGCAGCCCGGACGGCTACGAGCAGTACTTC.